This TCR beta chain is from a study of Graves' ophthalmopathy and Graves' hyperthyroidism. General study results and limits: Clonotypes were expanded in thyroid at above 0.001 frequency, and most also appeared in blood.

There are 13 residues in the CDR3. Trimming removed 8 bases at V and 3 bases at J, with 13 bases between. Germline lookup yields CDR1 MNHNS and CDR2 SASEGT. Active ophthalmopathy (CAS at least 3, NOSPECS at least 4), lasting under 3 months. Excluded: other autoimmune disease, uncontrolled infection, pregnancy or lactation. PBMCs came from about 10 ml of fresh peripheral blood. With respect to this clonotype: Its antigen is unknown.

From RNA, the CDR3 regions of TCR beta chains were amplified and sequenced. The first-round RT-PCR employed HTBI primers together with the Qiagen OneStep RT-PCR kit. A multiplex PCR was then performed as the second round. TCRdb used MiXCR to reprocess the multiplex PCR reads, holding one entry per CDR3 protein. The table records about 400,000 distinct CDR3 sequences, about 16% of them present only once. Sequencing was carried out using peripheral blood. This clonotype was sampled from a woman aged 18-29 years with Graves' ophthalmopathy. The chain couples TRBV6-1 to TRBJ1-1; D uncertain. In nucleotides, the CDR3 is TGTGCCAGCGCAGGTTCCCCCTACACTGAAGCTTTCTTT. It codes for CASAGSPYTEAFF.